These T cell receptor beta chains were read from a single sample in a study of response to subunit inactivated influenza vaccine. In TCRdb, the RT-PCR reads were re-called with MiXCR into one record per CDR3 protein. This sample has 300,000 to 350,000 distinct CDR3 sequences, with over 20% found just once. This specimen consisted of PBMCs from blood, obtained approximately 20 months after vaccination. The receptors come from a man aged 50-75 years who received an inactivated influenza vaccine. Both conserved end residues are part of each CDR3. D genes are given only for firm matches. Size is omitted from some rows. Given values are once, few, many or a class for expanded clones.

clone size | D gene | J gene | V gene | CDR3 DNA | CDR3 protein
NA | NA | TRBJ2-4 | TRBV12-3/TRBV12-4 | TGTGCCAGCAGTTTAGCGGGGCAAAACATTCAGTACTTC | CASSLAGQNIQYF
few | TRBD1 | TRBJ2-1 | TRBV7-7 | TGTGCTAGCAGCTTAGGTAGGACAGGGGGTGACAATGAGCAGTTCTTC | CASSLGRTGGDNEQFF
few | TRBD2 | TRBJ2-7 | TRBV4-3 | TGCGCCAGCAGCCACCTAGCGGCTTCAGCGTACGAGCAGTACTTC | CASSHLAASAYEQYF
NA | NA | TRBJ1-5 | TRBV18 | TGTGCCAGCTCACCACCGGGGCGAAGCAATCAGCCCCAGCATTTT | CASSPPGRSNQPQHF
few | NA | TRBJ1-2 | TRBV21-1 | TGTGCCAGCATTCCGGTCCAAGGTTTAGGTATTGTCTATGGCTACACCTTC | CASIPVQGLGIVYGYTF
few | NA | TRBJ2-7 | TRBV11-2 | TGTGCCAGCAGCTTAGCACGGCAATTAGGGTACGAGCAGTACTTC | CASSLARQLGYEQYF
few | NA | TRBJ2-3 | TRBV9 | TGTGCCAGCAGCGTAACTAAAACCGGGGTTACAGATACGCAGTATTTT | CASSVTKTGVTDTQYF
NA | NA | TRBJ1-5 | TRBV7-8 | TGTGCCAGCAGCTTAGCCCGGGTGCGAAATCAGCCCCAGCATTTT | CASSLARVRNQPQHF
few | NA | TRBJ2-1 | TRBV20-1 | TGCAGTGCTAGATCCCCCAACAATGAGCAGTTCTTC | CSARSPNNEQFF
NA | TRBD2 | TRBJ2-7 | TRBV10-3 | TGTGCCATCCTAGCGGATGGTAGCTACGAGCAGTACTTC | CAILADGSYEQYF
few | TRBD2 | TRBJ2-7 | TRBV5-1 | TGCGCCAGCAGCTTGGGGGCTAGCGGCACCTACGAGCAGTACTTC | CASSLGASGTYEQYF
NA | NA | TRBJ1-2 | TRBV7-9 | TGTGCCAGCAGCCCTGGGCCCTTAGCGCCCTATGGCTACACCTTC | CASSPGPLAPYGYTF
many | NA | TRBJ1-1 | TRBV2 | TGTGCCACCACCCTGGGCGGGGGTGAAGCTTTCTTT | CATTLGGGEAFF
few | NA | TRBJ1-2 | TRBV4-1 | TGCGCCAGCAGCCAGGCCCTGGGCAGGTCGCTCTATGGCTACACCTTC | CASSQALGRSLYGYTF
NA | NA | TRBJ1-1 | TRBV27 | TGTGCCAGCAGGGGGCCGGGGCGCCGAGGGGGAGAAGCTTTCTTT | CASRGPGRRGGEAFF
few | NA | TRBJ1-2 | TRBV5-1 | TGCGCCAGCAGCTTGGACGCTGGTAGCTATGGCTACACCTTC | CASSLDAGSYGYTF
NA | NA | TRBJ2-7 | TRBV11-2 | TGTGCCAGCAGCGCCCGGGAGCGGAAGAGATCCTACGAGCAGTACTTC | CASSARERKRSYEQYF
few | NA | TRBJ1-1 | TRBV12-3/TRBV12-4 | TGTGCCAGCAGTTTAGCTGGGGGGGGCGATGAAGCTTTCTTT | CASSLAGGGDEAFF
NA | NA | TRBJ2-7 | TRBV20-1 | TGCAGTGCGGCCGCTGGGGGCTGGACGTACGAGCAGTACTTC | CSAAAGGWTYEQYF
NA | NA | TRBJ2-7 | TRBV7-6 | TGTGCCAGCAGCCAATACAGGGTCGACGAGCAGTACTTC | CASSQYRVDEQYF
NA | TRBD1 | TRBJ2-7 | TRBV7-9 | TGTGCCAGCAGCCCCCGCACCGGGACAGGGGACGAGCAGTACTTC | CASSPRTGTGDEQYF
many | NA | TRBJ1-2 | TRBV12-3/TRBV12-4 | TGTGCCAGCAGTCGCCTGGACACCTATGGCTACACCTTC | CASSRLDTYGYTF
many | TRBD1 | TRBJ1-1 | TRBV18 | TGTGCCAGCTCGTACGGGACAGGGGGCACTGAAGCTTTCTTT | CASSYGTGGTEAFF
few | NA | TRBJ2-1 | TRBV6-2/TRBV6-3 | TGTGCCAGCAGGGCCCGACTTTTTCGGGATGAGCAGTTCTTC | CASRARLFRDEQFF
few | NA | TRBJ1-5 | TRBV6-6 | TGTGCCAGCAGCGGGAGTAGCAATCAGCCCCAGCATTTT | CASSGSSNQPQHF
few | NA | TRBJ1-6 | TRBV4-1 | TGCGCCAGCAGCCAGACCGGACGGGTACCCCCGCCCCTCCACTTT | CASSQTGRVPPPLHF
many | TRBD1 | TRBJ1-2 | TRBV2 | TGTGCCAGCAAGCCGGACAGGGAGGTCGGCGGCTACACCTTC | CASKPDREVGGYTF
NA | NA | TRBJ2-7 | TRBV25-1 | TGTGCCAGCAGTGAAATTGGCCGAGGAGCGGCTTACGAGCAGTACTTC | CASSEIGRGAAYEQYF